One and the same sample provided the 12 T cell receptor beta chains below, sequenced in a study of neurological immune-mediated disorders. TCRdb reanalysed the 5' RACE reads using MiXCR and keeps one entry per CDR3 protein. The data contain about 79,000 distinct CDR3 sequences, 12% to 15% of them singletons. Specimen: PBMCs. Receptors originate from a woman between 45 and 65 years old in good health.

This clonotype was counted ten times or more. The chain is built from TRBV7-2 and TRBJ2-3; D is possibly TRBD1 (6 bases). Germline loops: CDR1 SGHTA, CDR2 FQGNSA. The V end was cut by 0 bases, the J end by 1 base, with 8 bases between. There are 15 residues in the CDR3. CDR3 region: CASSLASGGTDTQYF. The CDR3 coding sequence is TGTGCCAGCAGCTTAGCCTCAGGGGGCACAGATACGCAGTATTTT. Drawing the rest from reference TRBV7-2 and TRBJ2-3, the complete variable domain is GAGVSQSPSNKVTEKGKDVELRCDPISGHTALYWYRQSLGQGLEFLIYFQGNSAPDKSGLPSDRFSAERTGGSVSTLTIQRTQQEDSAVYLCASSLASGGTDTQYFGPGTRLTVL.

This clonotype has a count of ten or more. This chain joins TRBV18 and TRBJ2-1; 12 nucleotides align to TRBD2. CDR3 size: 17 residues. Germline V lookup: CDR1 KGHSH, CDR2 LQKENI. Trimming took 7 bases from V and 6 from J; bases not matched to a gene: 13. CDR3 sequence (DNA): TGTGCCAGCTACTGGACTAGCGGGGACGTCTCTATCAATGAGCAGTTCTTC. It specifies CASYWTSGDVSINEQFF. Full variable domain (outside the CDR3, taken from reference TRBV18 and TRBJ2-1): NAGVMQNPRHLVRRRGQEARLRCSPMKGHSHVYWYRQLPEEGLKFMVYLQKENIIDESGMPKERFSAEFPKEGPSILRIQQVVRGDSAAYFCASYWTSGDVSINEQFFGPGTRLTVL.

This clonotype was counted ten times or more. V is TRBV29-1 and J is TRBJ2-3; 13 bases are a match to TRBD2. J lost 1 base, V lost 5 bases, and 3 bases had no gene match. Germline assignment: CDR1 SQVTM and CDR2 ANQGSEA. The CDR3 length is 15 residues. The CDR3, as DNA: TGCAGCGTTTCAGGACTAGCGGGGGGCACAGATACGCAGTATTTT. Its protein product is CSVSGLAGGTDTQYF.

This rearrangement joins TRBV20-1 to TRBJ2-1; D gene unclear. The CDR3 extends over 13 amino acids. In germline, CDR1 is DFQATT, CDR2 SNEGSKA (reference sequence). V was clipped by 3 bases and J by 5 bases, with 11 bases between them. The CDR3 spells CSASMLIHNEQFF. Here the CDR3 DNA reads TGCAGTGCTAGTATGTTGATCCACAATGAGCAGTTCTTC.

This clonotype has at least ten counts. The chain couples TRBV5-1 to TRBJ1-5; D possibly corresponds to TRBD1 (6 bases). Germline CDR1 and CDR2: SGHRS and YFSETQ. Deletions cut 5 bases from V and 4 bases from J, with 16 bases between. The CDR3 is 15 residues long. Written as DNA, the CDR3 is TGCGCCAGCAGGGCTGGGACACAAGTTAATCAGCCCCAGCATTTT. It specifies CASRAGTQVNQPQHF.

This clonotype has at least ten counts. The chain has TRBV7-9 and TRBJ2-1, with D possibly matching TRBD2 (5 bases). The CDR3 is 14 residues long. Trimming cost V 5 bases and J 5 bases, with 13 bases left between them. The V gene's germline CDR1 is SEHNR and CDR2 FQNEAQ (reference sequence). The CDR3 here is CASSPDGLNNEQFF. CDR3 sequence (DNA): TGTGCCAGCAGCCCGGACGGACTGAACAATGAGCAGTTCTTC.

This clonotype was recorded at least ten times. The gene calls are TRBV20-1 and TRBJ2-3; 9 bases map to TRBD2. This CDR3 has 16 residues. With V trimmed by 6 bases and J by 7 bases, 17 bases remained unmatched. CDR1 is DFQATT, CDR2 SNEGSKA, per germline (reference sequence). CDR3 DNA: TGCAGTGCCCGATCGGGCGGGGGGGCCGGGGGAAATACGCAGTATTTT. Translation gives CSARSGGGAGGNTQYF.

Of note for this clonotype: A much larger clone is a single base away; this may be a read error. The genes are TRBV18 and TRBJ1-5; D remains ambiguous. The germline CDR1 and CDR2 sequences are KGHSH and LQKENI. CDR3 length: 13 residues. CDR3 amino acids: CASSPLAGQPPHF. CDR3 DNA sequence: TGTGCCAGCTCACCACTGGCTGGTCAGCCCCCGCATTTT. The variable domain in full, completed from reference TRBV18 and TRBJ1-5, reads NAGVMQNPRHLVRRRGQEARLRCSPMKGHSHVYWYRQLPEEGLKFMVYLQKENIIDESGMPKERFSAEFPKEGPSILRIQQVVRGDSAAYFCASSPLAGQPPHFGDGTRLSIL.

This clonotype came up many times. This sequence joins TRBV5-1 and TRBJ2-3, with D perhaps TRBD1 or TRBD2 (5 bases each). Between the trimmed V and J ends, which lost 4 bases and 2 bases, there was a span of 11 bases. This CDR3 region has 14 residues. Germline CDR1 is SGHRS and CDR2 is YFSETQ. CDR3 protein: CASSRDQLTDTQYF. CDR3 in DNA: TGCGCCAGCAGCCGGGACCAACTCACAGATACGCAGTATTTT. The whole variable domain, filled in from reference TRBV5-1 and TRBJ2-3, reads KAGVTQTPRYLIKTRGQQVTLSCSPISGHRSVSWYQQTPGQGLQFLFEYFSETQRNKGNFPGRFSGRQFSNSRSEMNVSTLELGDSALYLCASSRDQLTDTQYFGPGTRLTVL.

This clonotype was recorded at least ten times. The gene calls are TRBV24-1 and TRBJ2-1; D remains unclear. Germline values: CDR1 KGHDR, CDR2 SFDVKD. The CDR3 is 16 amino acids. Trimming shortened V by 5 bases and J by 7 bases, and 20 bases separated the two germline ends. The DNA of the CDR3 is TGTGCCACCAGTGGGAGTGGAGCTCGGGCCCTTAATGAGCAGTTCTTC. It encodes CATSGSGARALNEQFF.

Notes on this clonotype: A junction end diverges from the germline sequence, so it may reflect a read error. The chain carries TRBV12-3 or TRBV12-4 and TRBJ1-1; D not resolved. CDR3 length: 15 residues. CDR3 region: CASSLVVTLNTEDFF. The CDR3 nucleotides are TGTGCCAGCAGTTTGGTGGTTACCTTAAACACTGAAGATTTCTTT.

This clonotype was seen more than once but under ten times. The V gene is TRBV9, the J gene TRBJ1-1, with a weak D call TRBD1 (5 bases). The V end was cut by 0 bases, the J end by 0 bases, with 9 bases between. CDR3 length: 15 amino acids. Germline V CDR1 and CDR2: SGDLS, YYNGEE. The CDR3 reads CASSVGGQLNTEAFF. In nucleotides, the CDR3 is TGTGCCAGCAGCGTAGGGGGCCAACTGAACACTGAAGCTTTCTTT.